Listed below are T cell receptor beta chains from one sample, sequenced in a study of blood T cell repertoires in COVID-19. Here immunoSEQ multiplex PCR was the method, and the copy in TCRdb shows in-frame clones only, minus some. The sample has about 190,000 clones, less than 90% seen once. The sequenced material came from PBMCs or T cells enriched from blood (not recorded which). The receptor set was obtained from a woman aged 25 to 45 who had been exposed to COVID-19. CDR3s include the opening cysteine and the closing phenylalanine or tryptophan. A D gene is named only where the DNA matches it firmly. Rows may omit the clone size; those that give it use once, few, many or a size class.

d_gene: -
j_gene: TRBJ1-1
abundance: once
len: 12
v_gene: TRBV3-1/TRBV3-2
CDR3aa: CASSQGSGKAFF
CDR3nt: TGTGCCAGCAGCCAAGGTTCCGGGAAAGCTTTCTTT

d_gene: TRBD1
j_gene: TRBJ2-7
abundance: -
len: 13
v_gene: TRBV27
CDR3aa: CASSLRGQGEQYF
CDR3nt: TGTGCCAGCAGTTTAAGGGGGCAGGGGGAGCAGTACTTC

d_gene: TRBD1
j_gene: TRBJ2-1
abundance: -
len: 16
v_gene: TRBV6-2/TRBV6-3
CDR3aa: CASSYRGQGAYNEQFF
CDR3nt: TGTGCCAGCAGTTACAGGGGACAGGGTGCCTACAATGAGCAGTTCTTC

d_gene: TRBD2
j_gene: TRBJ2-7
abundance: few
len: 18
v_gene: TRBV7-2
CDR3aa: CASSGRKTSGAFSYEQYF
CDR3nt: TGTGCCAGCAGCGGCAGGAAAACCAGCGGGGCCTTCTCCTACGAGCAGTACTTC

d_gene: -
j_gene: TRBJ1-2
abundance: once
len: 13
v_gene: TRBV4-3
CDR3aa: CASSPRRGFGYTF
CDR3nt: TGCGCCAGCAGCCCCCGCCGGGGGTTCGGCTACACCTTC

d_gene: -
j_gene: TRBJ2-7
abundance: -
len: 13
v_gene: TRBV21-1
CDR3aa: CASSKGGGHEQYF
CDR3nt: TGTGCCAGCAGCAAAGGGGGGGGCCACGAGCAGTACTTC

d_gene: -
j_gene: TRBJ2-7
abundance: -
len: 15
v_gene: TRBV21-1
CDR3aa: CASSKEGYSGREQYF
CDR3nt: TGTGCCAGCAGCAAAGAGGGTTACTCCGGGAGGGAGCAGTACTTC

d_gene: -
j_gene: TRBJ2-3
abundance: -
len: 12
v_gene: TRBV5-1
CDR3aa: CASRVDFGTQYF
CDR3nt: TGCGCCAGCAGGGTCGACTTCGGTACGCAGTATTTT

d_gene: -
j_gene: TRBJ2-7
abundance: -
len: 14
v_gene: TRBV2
CDR3aa: CASSESGHTYEQYF
CDR3nt: TGTGCCAGCAGTGAATCCGGACATACCTACGAGCAGTACTTC

d_gene: -
j_gene: TRBJ2-7
abundance: -
len: 12
v_gene: TRBV6-5
CDR3aa: CASMAGAYEQYF
CDR3nt: TGTGCCAGCATGGCAGGGGCCTACGAGCAGTACTTC

d_gene: -
j_gene: TRBJ1-4
abundance: -
len: 15
v_gene: TRBV3-1/TRBV3-2
CDR3aa: CASTGGADPDEKLFF
CDR3nt: TGTGCCAGCACCGGCGGAGCGGACCCTGATGAAAAACTGTTTTTT

d_gene: TRBD2
j_gene: TRBJ2-6
abundance: -
len: 18
v_gene: TRBV10-2
CDR3aa: CASMGTSGGDSGANVLTF
CDR3nt: TGCGCCAGCATGGGGACTAGCGGGGGGGACTCTGGGGCCAACGTCCTGACTTTC

d_gene: TRBD1
j_gene: TRBJ2-3
abundance: few
len: 14
v_gene: TRBV5-1
CDR3aa: CASSSPGGTDTQYF
CDR3nt: TGCGCCAGCAGCTCCCCAGGGGGTACAGATACGCAGTATTTT

d_gene: TRBD2
j_gene: TRBJ2-7
abundance: -
len: 16
v_gene: TRBV5-1
CDR3aa: CASSLNAGGIGYEQYF
CDR3nt: TGCGCCAGCAGCTTAAACGCGGGGGGGATCGGTTACGAGCAGTACTTC

d_gene: -
j_gene: TRBJ2-7
abundance: once
len: 13
v_gene: TRBV27
CDR3aa: CASSFGPSYEQYF
CDR3nt: TGTGCCAGCAGTTTTGGGCCTTCCTACGAGCAGTACTTC

d_gene: -
j_gene: TRBJ1-1
abundance: -
len: 15
v_gene: TRBV9
CDR3aa: CASSASGGAGTEAFF
CDR3nt: TGTGCCAGCAGCGCCTCTGGGGGGGCAGGGACTGAAGCTTTCTTT

d_gene: -
j_gene: TRBJ1-4
abundance: -
len: 14
v_gene: TRBV19
CDR3aa: CASSPPGGNEKLFF
CDR3nt: TGTGCCAGTAGTCCCCCGGGGGGGAATGAAAAACTGTTTTTT

d_gene: TRBD1
j_gene: TRBJ2-2
abundance: -
len: 16
v_gene: TRBV6-2/TRBV6-3
CDR3aa: CASSSPTGAYTGELFF
CDR3nt: TGTGCCAGCAGTTCGCCGACAGGGGCGTACACCGGGGAGCTGTTTTTT

d_gene: -
j_gene: TRBJ2-3
abundance: few
len: 15
v_gene: TRBV7-9
CDR3aa: CASTLGQTSTDTQYF
CDR3nt: TGTGCCAGCACGTTAGGACAGACTAGCACAGATACGCAGTATTTT

d_gene: -
j_gene: TRBJ2-7
abundance: -
len: 12
v_gene: TRBV5-4
CDR3aa: CASSLAGSEQYF
CDR3nt: TGTGCCAGCAGCTTGGCAGGGTCCGAGCAGTACTTC

d_gene: -
j_gene: TRBJ2-2
abundance: -
len: 15
v_gene: TRBV19
CDR3aa: CASSIDPANTGELFF
CDR3nt: TGTGCCAGTAGTATAGATCCAGCGAACACCGGGGAGCTGTTTTTT

d_gene: -
j_gene: TRBJ2-7
abundance: -
len: 13
v_gene: TRBV5-8
CDR3aa: CASSLRGSNEQYF
CDR3nt: TGTGCCAGCAGCTTGCGAGGGTCCAACGAGCAGTACTTC

d_gene: TRBD1
j_gene: TRBJ2-7
abundance: -
len: 14
v_gene: TRBV5-1
CDR3aa: CASSLGQGDDEQYF
CDR3nt: TGCGCCAGCAGCTTGGGACAGGGGGACGACGAGCAGTACTTC

d_gene: TRBD1
j_gene: TRBJ1-2
abundance: -
len: 15
v_gene: TRBV6-5
CDR3aa: CASSREDRGGYGYTF
CDR3nt: TGTGCCAGCAGCCGAGAGGACAGGGGAGGCTATGGCTACACCTTC

d_gene: TRBD1
j_gene: TRBJ2-7
abundance: few
len: 15
v_gene: TRBV18
CDR3aa: CASSLYRDSLYEQYF
CDR3nt: TGTGCCAGCTCACTCTACCGGGACAGCCTCTACGAGCAGTACTTC

d_gene: -
j_gene: TRBJ1-1
abundance: -
len: 16
v_gene: TRBV6-2/TRBV6-3
CDR3aa: CASSYTPGSGDTEAFF
CDR3nt: TGTGCCAGCAGTTACACTCCGGGAAGCGGTGACACTGAAGCTTTCTTT

d_gene: -
j_gene: TRBJ1-1
abundance: -
len: 12
v_gene: TRBV5-1
CDR3aa: CASSLSDTEAFF
CDR3nt: TGCGCCAGCAGCTTGTCGGACACTGAAGCTTTCTTT

d_gene: -
j_gene: TRBJ1-3
abundance: once
len: 17
v_gene: TRBV19
CDR3aa: CASSKGSPGDSGNTIYF
CDR3nt: TGTGCCAGTAGTAAAGGGTCTCCGGGGGATTCTGGAAACACCATATATTTT

d_gene: -
j_gene: TRBJ1-2
abundance: -
len: 14
v_gene: TRBV19
CDR3aa: CASNPMKGPYGYTF
CDR3nt: TGTGCCAGTAATCCGATGAAGGGGCCCTATGGCTACACCTTC